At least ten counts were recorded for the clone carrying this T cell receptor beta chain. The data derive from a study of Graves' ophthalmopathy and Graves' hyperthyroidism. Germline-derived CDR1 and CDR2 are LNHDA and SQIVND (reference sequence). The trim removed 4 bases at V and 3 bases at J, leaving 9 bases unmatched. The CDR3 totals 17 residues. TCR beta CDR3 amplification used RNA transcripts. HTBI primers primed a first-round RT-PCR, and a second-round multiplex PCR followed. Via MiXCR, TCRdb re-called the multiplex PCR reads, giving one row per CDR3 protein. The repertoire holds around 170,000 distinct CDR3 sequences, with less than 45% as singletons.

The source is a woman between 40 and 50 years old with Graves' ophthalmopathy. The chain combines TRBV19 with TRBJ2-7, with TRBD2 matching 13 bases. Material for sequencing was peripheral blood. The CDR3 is CASSRTQGLAGNYEQYF. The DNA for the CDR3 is TGTGCCAGTAGTAGAACACAGGGACTAGCGGGAAACTACGAGCAGTACTTC.